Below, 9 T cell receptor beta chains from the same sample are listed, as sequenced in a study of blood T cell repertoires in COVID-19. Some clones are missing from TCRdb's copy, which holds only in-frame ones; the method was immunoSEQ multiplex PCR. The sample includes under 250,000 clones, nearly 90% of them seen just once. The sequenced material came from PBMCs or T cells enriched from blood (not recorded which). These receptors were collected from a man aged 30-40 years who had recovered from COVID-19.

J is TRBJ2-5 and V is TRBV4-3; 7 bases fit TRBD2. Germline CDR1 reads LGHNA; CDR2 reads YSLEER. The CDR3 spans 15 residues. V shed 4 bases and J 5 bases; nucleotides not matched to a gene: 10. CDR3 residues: CASSPHPGGVETQYF. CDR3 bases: TGCGCCAGCAGCCCGCATCCTGGGGGGGTGGAGACCCAGTACTTC.

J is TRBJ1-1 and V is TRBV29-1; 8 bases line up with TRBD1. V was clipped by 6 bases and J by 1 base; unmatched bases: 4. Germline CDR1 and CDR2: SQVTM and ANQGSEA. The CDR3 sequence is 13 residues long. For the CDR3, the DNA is TGCAGCGTGAGAGGACAGGGGAACACTGAAGCTTTCTTT. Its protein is CSVRGQGNTEAFF.

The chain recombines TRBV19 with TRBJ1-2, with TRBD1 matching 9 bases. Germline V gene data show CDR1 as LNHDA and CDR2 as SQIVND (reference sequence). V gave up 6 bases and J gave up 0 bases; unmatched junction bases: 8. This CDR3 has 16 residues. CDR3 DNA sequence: TGTGCCAGTAGATCGGACAGGGGCTTCCCTAACTATGGCTACACCTTC. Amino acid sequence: CASRSDRGFPNYGYTF.

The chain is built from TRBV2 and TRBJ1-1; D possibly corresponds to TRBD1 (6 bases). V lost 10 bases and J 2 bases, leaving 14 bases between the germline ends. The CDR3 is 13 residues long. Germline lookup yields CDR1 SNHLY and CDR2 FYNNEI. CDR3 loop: CATQDSLNTEAFF. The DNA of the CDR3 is TGTGCCACACAGGACAGTTTAAACACTGAAGCTTTCTTT.

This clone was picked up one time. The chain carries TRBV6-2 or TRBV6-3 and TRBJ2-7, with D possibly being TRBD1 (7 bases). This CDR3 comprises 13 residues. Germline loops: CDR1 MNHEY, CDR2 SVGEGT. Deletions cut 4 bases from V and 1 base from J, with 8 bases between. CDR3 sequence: CASSSGGSYEQYF. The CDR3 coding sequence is TGTGCCAGCAGTTCAGGGGGGTCCTACGAGCAGTACTTC.

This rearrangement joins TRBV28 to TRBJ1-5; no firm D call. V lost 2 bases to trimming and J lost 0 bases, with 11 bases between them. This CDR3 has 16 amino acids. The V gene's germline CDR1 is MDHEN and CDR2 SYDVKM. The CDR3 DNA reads TGTGCCAGCAGTTTACGTCCAGGCAGTAGCAATCAGCCCCAGCATTTT. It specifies CASSLRPGSSNQPQHF.

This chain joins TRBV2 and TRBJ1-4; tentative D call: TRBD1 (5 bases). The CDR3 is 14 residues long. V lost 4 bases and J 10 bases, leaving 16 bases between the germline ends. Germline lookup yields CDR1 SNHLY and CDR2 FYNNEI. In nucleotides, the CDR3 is TGTGCCAGCAGTGGAACCCAGGGATCGGTAAAACTGTTTTTT. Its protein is CASSGTQGSVKLFF.

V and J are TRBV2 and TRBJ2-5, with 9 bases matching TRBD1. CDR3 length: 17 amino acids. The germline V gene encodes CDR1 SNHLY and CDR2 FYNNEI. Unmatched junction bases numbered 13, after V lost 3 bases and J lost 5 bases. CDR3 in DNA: TGTGCCAGCAGTGACCCACGGGGGGACAGGGATTTTGAGACCCAGTACTTC. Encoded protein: CASSDPRGDRDFETQYF.

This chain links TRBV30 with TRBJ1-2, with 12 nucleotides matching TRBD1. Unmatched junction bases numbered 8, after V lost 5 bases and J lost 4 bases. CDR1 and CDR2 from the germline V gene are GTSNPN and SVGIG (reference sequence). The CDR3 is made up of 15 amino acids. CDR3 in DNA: TGTGCCTGGGGACCGGGGACAGGGGGCCGCTATGGCTACACCTTC. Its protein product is CAWGPGTGGRYGYTF. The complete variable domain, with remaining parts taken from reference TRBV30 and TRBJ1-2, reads SQTIHQWPATLVQPVGSPLSLECTVEGTSNPNLYWYRQAAGRGLQLLFYSVGIGQISSEVPQNLSASRPQDRQFILSSKKLLLSDSGFYLCAWGPGTGGRYGYTFGSGTRLTVV.